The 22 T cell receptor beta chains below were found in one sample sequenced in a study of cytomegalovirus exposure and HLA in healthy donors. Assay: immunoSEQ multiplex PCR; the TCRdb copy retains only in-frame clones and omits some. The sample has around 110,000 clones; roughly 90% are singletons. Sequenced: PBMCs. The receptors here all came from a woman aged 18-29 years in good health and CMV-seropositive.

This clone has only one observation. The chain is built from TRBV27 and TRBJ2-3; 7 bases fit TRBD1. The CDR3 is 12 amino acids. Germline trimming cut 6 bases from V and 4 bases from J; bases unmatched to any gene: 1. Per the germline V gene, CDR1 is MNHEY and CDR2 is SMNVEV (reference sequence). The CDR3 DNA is TGTGCCAGCAGACAGGGGCCAGATACGCAGTATTTT. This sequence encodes CASRQGPDTQYF.

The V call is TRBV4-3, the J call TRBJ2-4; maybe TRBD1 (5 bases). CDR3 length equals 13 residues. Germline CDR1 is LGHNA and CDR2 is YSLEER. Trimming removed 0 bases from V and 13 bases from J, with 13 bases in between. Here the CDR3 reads CASSQDLQQGQYF. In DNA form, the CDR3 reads TGCGCCAGCAGCCAAGATCTTCAGCAGGGCCAGTACTTC.

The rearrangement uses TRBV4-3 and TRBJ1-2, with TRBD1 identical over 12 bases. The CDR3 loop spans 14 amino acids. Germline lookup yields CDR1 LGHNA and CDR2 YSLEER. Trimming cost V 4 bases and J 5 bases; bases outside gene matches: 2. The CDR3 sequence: CASSRGQGAYGYTF. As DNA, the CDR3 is TGCGCCAGCAGCCGGGGACAGGGGGCATATGGCTACACCTTC.

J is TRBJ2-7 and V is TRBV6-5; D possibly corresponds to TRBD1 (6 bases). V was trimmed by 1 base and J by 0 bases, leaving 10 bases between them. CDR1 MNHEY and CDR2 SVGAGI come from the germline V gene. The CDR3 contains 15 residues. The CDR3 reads CASSYFGTTSYEQYF. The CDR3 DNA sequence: TGTGCCAGCAGTTACTTCGGGACAACCTCCTACGAGCAGTACTTC.

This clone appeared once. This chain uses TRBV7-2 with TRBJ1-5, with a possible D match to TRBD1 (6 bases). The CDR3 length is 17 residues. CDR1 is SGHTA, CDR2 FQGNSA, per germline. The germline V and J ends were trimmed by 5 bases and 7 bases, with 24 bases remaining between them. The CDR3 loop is CASSPDRGADVKQPQHF. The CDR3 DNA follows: TGTGCCAGCAGCCCAGACCGGGGGGCGGACGTCAAACAGCCCCAGCATTTT.

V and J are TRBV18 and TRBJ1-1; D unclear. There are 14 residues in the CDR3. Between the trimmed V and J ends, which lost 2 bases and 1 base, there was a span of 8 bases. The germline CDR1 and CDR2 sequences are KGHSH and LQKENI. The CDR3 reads CASSPARQNTEAFF. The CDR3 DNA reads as TGTGCCAGCTCACCAGCCAGGCAGAACACTGAAGCTTTCTTT.

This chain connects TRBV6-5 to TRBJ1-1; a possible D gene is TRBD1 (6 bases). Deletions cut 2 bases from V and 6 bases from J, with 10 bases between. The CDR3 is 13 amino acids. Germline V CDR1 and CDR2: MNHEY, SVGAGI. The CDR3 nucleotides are TGTGCCAGCAGTTACCAACCAGGGGCTGAAGCTTTCTTT. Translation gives CASSYQPGAEAFF.

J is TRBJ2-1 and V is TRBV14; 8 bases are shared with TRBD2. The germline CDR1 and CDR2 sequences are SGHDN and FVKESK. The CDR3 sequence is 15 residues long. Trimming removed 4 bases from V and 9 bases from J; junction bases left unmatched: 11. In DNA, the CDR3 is TGTGCCAGCAGCCCAGCGCGGGGGGCTCGTGTTGAGCAGTTCTTC. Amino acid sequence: CASSPARGARVEQFF.

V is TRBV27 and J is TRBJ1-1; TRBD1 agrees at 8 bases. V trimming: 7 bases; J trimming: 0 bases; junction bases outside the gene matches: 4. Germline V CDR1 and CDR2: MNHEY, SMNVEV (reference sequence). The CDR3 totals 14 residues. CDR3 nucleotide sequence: TGTGCCAGCACTCACAGGGGGATGAACACTGAAGCTTTCTTT. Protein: CASTHRGMNTEAFF.

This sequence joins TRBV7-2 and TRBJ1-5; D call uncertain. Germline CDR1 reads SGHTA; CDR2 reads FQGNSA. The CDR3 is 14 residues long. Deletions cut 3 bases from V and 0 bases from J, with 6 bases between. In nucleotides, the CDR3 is TGTGCCAGCAGCTTGAGAAATAGCAATCAGCCCCAGCATTTT. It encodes CASSLRNSNQPQHF. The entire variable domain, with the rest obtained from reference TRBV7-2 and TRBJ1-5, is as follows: GAGVSQSPSNKVTEKGKDVELRCDPISGHTALYWYRQSLGQGLEFLIYFQGNSAPDKSGLPSDRFSAERTGGSVSTLTIQRTQQEDSAVYLCASSLRNSNQPQHFGDGTRLSIL.

The CDR3 region has the DNA TGTGCCAGCAGTTATACTGGCGGCAGACGCTACGAGCAGTACGTC. Amino acids: CASSYTGGRRYEQYV. The rearrangement links TRBV6-5 to TRBJ2-7; D uncertain. The CDR3 contains 15 residues. V gave up 3 bases and J gave up 3 bases, with 15 bases separating them. Germline V gene sequence: CDR1 MNHEY, CDR2 SVGAGI.

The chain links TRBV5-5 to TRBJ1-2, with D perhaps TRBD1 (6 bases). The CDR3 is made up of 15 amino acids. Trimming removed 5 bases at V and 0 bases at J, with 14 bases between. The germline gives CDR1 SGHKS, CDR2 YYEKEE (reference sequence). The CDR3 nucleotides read TGTGCCAGCAGTCTCCCAGGGGCTCCTAACTATGGCTACACCTTC. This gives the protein CASSLPGAPNYGYTF.

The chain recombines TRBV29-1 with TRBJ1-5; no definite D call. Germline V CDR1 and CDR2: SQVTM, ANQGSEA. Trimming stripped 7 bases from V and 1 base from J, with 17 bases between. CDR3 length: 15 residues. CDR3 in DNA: TGCAGCGCAGCATCAGATCGGGGAAGCAATCAGCCCCAGCATTTT. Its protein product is CSAASDRGSNQPQHF. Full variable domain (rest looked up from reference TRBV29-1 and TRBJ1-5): SAVISQKPSRDICQRGTSLTIQCQVDSQVTMMFWYRQQPGQSLTLIATANQGSEATYESGFVIDKFPISRPNLTFSTLTVSNMSPEDSSIYLCSAASDRGSNQPQHFGDGTRLSIL.

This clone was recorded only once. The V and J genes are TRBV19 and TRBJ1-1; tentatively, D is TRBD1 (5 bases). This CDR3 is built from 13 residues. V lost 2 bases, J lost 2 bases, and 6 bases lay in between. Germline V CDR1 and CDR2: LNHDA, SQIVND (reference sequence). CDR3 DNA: TGTGCCAGTAGTATACAGGGAAACACTGAAGCTTTCTTT. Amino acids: CASSIQGNTEAFF.

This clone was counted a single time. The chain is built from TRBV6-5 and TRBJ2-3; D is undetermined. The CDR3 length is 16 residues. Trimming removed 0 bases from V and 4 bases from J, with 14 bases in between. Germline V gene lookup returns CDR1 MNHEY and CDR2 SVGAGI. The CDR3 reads CASSYSFGSSADTQYF. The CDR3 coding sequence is TGTGCCAGCAGTTACTCGTTCGGTTCAAGCGCAGATACGCAGTATTTT.

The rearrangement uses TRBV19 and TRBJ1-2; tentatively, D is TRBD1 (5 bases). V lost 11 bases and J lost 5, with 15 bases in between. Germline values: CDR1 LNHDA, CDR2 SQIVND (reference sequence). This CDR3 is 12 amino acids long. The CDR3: CAGGEQGYGYTF. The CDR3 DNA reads TGTGCCGGGGGGGAGCAGGGATATGGCTACACCTTC.

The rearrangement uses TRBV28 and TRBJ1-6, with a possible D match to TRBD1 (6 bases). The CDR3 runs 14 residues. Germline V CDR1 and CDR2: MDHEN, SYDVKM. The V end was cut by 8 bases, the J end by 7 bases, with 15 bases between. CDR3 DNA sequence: TGTGCCAGCCAAAGTACAGGGTGGAATTCACCCCTCCACTTT. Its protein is CASQSTGWNSPLHF.

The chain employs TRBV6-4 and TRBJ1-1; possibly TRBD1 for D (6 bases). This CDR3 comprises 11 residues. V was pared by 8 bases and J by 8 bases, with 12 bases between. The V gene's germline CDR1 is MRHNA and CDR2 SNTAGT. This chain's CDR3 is CASRFGQEAFF. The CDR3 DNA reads TGTGCCAGCCGGTTTGGACAGGAAGCTTTCTTT.

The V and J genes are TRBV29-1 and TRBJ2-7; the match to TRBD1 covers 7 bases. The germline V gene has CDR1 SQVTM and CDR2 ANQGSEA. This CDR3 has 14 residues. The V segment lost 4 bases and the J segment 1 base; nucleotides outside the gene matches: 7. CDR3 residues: CSVVGRQGSYEQYF. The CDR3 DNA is TGCAGCGTTGTCGGCCGACAGGGATCCTACGAGCAGTACTTC.

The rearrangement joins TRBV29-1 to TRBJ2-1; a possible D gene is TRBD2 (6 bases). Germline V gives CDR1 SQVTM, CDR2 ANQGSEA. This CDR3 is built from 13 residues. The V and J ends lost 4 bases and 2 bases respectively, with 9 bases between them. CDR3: CSVGDFPYNEQFF. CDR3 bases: TGCAGCGTTGGGGACTTTCCCTACAATGAGCAGTTCTTC.

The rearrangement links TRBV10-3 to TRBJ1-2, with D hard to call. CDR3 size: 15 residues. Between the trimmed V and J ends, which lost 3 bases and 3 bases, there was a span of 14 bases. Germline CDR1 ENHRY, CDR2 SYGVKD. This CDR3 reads CAISDPLRTDYGYTF. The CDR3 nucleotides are TGTGCCATCAGTGACCCCTTAAGGACTGACTATGGCTACACCTTC.

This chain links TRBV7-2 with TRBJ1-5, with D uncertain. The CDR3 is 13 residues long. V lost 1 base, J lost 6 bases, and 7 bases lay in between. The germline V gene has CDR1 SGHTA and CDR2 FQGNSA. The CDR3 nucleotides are TGTGCCAGCAGCTTAGAAGCGGGTCAGCCCCAGCATTTT. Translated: CASSLEAGQPQHF.